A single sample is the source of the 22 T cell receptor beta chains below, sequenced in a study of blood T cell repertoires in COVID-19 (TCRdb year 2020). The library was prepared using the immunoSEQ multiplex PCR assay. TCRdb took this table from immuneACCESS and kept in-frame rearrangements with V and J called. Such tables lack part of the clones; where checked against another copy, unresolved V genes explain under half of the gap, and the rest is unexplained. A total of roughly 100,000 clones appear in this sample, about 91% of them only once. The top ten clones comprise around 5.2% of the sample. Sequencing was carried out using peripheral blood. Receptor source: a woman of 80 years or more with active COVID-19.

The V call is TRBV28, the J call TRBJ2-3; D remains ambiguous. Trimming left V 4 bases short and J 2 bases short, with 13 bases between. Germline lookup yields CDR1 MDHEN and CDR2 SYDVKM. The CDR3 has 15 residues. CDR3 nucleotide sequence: TGTGCCAGCAGTTGGTTGGAGATAAACACAGATACGCAGTATTTT. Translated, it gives CASSWLEINTDTQYF.

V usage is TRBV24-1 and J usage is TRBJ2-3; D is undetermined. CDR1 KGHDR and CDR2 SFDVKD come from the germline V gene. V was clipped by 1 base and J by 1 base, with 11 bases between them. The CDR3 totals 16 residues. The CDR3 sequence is CATSDLLGQGTDTQYF. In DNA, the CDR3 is TGTGCCACCAGTGATTTATTAGGTCAGGGCACAGATACGCAGTATTTT.

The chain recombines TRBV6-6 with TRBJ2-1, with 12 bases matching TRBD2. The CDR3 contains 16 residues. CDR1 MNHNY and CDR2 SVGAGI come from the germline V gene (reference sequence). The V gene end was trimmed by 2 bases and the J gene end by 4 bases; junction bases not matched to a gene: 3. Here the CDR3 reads CASSYRGLAGYNEQFF. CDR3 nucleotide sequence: TGTGCCAGCAGTTACCGCGGACTAGCGGGATACAATGAGCAGTTCTTC.

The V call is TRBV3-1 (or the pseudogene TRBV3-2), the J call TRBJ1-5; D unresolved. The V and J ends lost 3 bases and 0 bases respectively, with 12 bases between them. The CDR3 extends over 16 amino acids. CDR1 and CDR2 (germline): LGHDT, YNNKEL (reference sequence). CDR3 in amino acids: CASSQADVYSNQPQHF. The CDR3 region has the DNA TGTGCCAGCAGCCAGGCAGATGTATATAGCAATCAGCCCCAGCATTTT.

CDR3 sequence reads: CASSQGPGLATDTQYF. The CDR3 region has the DNA TGCGCCAGCAGCCAAGGACCGGGACTAGCGACAGATACGCAGTATTTT. The chain links TRBV4-3 to TRBJ2-3; TRBD2 aligns across 10 bases. The J segment lost 3 bases and the V segment lost 1 base, leaving 4 bases of the junction unmatched. CDR1 and CDR2 (germline): LGHNA, YSLEER. The CDR3 extends over 16 amino acids.

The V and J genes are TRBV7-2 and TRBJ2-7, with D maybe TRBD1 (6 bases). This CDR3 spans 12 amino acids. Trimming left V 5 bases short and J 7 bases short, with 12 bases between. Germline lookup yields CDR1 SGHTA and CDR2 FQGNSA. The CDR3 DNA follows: TGTGCCAGCAGCCTCATCAGGGGAGAGCAGTACTTC. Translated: CASSLIRGEQYF.

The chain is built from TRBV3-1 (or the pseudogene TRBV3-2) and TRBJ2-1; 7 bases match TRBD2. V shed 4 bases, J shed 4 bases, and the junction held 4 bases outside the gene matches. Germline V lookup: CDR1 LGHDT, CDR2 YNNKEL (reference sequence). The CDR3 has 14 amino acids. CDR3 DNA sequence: TGTGCCAGCAGCCTTAGCGGGTCGTACAATGAGCAGTTCTTC. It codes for CASSLSGSYNEQFF.

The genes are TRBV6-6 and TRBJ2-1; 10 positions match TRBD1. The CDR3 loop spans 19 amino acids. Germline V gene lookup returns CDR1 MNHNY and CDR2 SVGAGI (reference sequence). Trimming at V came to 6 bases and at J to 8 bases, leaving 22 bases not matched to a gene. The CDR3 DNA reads TGTGCCAGCAGCTTTACCGGGACAGGGGAGAGTCCTAGGTTGGATGAGCAGTTCTTC. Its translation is CASSFTGTGESPRLDEQFF.

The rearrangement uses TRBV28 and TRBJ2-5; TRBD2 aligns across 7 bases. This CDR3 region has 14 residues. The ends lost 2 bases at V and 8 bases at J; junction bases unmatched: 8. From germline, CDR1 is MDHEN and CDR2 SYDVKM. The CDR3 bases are TGTGCCAGCAGTTTAGTAGGGAGGGGTGTTACCCAGTACTTC. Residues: CASSLVGRGVTQYF.

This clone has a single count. The chain's CDR3 is CASSLDRRGLDGYTF. In DNA form, the CDR3 reads TGTGCCAGCAGCTTAGATCGTAGGGGGTTGGATGGCTACACCTTC. This sequence joins TRBV13 and TRBJ1-2; tentative D call: TRBD1 (6 bases). The CDR3 extends over 15 amino acids. Trimming removed 1 base from V and 6 bases from J, with 15 bases in between. Germline V gene lookup returns CDR1 PRHDT and CDR2 FYEKMQ (reference sequence).

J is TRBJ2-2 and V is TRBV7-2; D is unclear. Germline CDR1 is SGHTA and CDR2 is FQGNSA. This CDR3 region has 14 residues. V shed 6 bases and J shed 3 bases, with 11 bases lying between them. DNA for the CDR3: TGTGCCAGCAGATCCAGTACCTACACCGGGGAGCTGTTTTTT. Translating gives CASRSSTYTGELFF.

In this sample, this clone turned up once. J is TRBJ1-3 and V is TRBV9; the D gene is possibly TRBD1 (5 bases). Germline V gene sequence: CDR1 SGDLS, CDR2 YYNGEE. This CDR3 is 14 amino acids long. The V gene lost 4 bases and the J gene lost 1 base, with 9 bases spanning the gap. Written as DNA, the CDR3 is TGTGCCAGCAGCTTACAGGCTTCTGGAAACACCATATATTTT. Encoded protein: CASSLQASGNTIYF.

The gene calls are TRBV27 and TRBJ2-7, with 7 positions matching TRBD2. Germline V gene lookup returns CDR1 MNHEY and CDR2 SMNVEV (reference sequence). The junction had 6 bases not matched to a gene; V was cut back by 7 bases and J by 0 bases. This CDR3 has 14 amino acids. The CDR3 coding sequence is TGTGCCAGCAAACGGGCTAGCGGCTCCTACGAGCAGTACTTC. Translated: CASKRASGSYEQYF.

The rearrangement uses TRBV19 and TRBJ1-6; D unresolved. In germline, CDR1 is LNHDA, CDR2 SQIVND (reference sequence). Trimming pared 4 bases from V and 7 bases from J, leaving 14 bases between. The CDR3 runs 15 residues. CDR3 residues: CASSTSGWRNSPLHF. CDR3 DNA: TGTGCCAGTAGTACGTCCGGGTGGCGGAATTCACCCCTCCACTTT.

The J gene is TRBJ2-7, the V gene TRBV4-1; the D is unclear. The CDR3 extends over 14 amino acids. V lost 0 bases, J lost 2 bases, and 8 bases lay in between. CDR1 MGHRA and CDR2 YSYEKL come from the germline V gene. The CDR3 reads CASSQEWATYEQYF. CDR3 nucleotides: TGCGCCAGCAGCCAAGAGTGGGCAACCTACGAGCAGTACTTC.

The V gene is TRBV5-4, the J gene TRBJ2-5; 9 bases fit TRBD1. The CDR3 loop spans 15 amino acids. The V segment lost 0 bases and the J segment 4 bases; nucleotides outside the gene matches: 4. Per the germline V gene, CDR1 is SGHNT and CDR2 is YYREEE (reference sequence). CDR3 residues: CASSLGQGGRETQYF. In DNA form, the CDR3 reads TGTGCCAGCAGCTTGGGACAGGGGGGAAGAGAGACCCAGTACTTC.

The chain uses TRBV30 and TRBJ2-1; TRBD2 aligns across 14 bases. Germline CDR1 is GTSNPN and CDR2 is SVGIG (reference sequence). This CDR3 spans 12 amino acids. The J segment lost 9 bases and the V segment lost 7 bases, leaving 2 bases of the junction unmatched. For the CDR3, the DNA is TGTGCCTTGGGACTAGCGGGAGTTGAGCAGTTCTTC. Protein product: CALGLAGVEQFF.

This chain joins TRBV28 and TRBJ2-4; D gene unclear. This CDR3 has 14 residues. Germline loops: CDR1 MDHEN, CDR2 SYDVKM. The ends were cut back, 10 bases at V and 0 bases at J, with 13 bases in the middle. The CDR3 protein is CATHSRLAKNIQYF. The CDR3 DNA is TGTGCCACCCATAGCAGACTAGCCAAAAACATTCAGTACTTC.

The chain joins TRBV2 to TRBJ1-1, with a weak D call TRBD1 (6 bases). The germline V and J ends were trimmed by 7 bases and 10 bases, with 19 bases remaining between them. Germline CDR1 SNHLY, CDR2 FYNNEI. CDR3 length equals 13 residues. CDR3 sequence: CASNPTTSRGAFF. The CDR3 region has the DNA TGTGCCAGCAACCCCACAACCTCCAGGGGAGCTTTCTTT.

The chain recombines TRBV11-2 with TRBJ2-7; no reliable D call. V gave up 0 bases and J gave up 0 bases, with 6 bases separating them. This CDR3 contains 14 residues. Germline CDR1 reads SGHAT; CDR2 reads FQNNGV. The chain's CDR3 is CASSLDLSSYEQYF. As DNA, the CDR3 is TGTGCCAGCAGCTTAGACCTAAGCTCCTACGAGCAGTACTTC.

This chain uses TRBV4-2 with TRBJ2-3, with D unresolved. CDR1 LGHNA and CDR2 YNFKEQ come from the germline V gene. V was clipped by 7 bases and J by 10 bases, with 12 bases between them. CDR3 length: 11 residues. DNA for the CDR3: TGTGCCAGCACTAGAGGATCCGCGCAGTATTTT. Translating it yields CASTRGSAQYF.

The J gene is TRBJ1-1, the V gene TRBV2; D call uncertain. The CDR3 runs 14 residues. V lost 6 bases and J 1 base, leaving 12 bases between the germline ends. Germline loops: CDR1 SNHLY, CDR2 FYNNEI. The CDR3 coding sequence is TGTGCCAGCAGCCCAAGGTCGGGGAACACTGAAGCTTTCTTT. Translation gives CASSPRSGNTEAFF.